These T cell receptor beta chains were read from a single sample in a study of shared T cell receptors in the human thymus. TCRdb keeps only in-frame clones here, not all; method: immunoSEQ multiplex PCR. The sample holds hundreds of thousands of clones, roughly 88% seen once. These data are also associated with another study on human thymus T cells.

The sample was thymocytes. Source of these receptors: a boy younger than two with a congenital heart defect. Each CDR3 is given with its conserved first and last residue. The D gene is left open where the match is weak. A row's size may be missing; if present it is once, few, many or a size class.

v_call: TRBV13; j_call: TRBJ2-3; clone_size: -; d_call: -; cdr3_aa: CASSLVRGTDTQYF; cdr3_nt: TGTGCCAGCAGCTTAGTGCGGGGCACAGATACGCAGTATTTT
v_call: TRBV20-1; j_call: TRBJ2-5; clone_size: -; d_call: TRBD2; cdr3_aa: CSASGGGQYF; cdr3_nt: TGCAGTGCTAGTGGCGGGGGCCAGTACTTC
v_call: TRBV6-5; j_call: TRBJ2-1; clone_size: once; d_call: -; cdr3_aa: CASSLKGGTYNEQFF; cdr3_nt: TGTGCCAGCAGTCTTAAGGGGGGGACCTACAATGAGCAGTTCTTC
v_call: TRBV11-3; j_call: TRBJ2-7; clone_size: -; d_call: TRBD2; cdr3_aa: CASNGTSGPYEQYF; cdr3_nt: TGTGCCAGCAACGGGACTAGCGGACCCTACGAGCAGTACTTC
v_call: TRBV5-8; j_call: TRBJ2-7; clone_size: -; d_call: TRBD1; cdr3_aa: CASREEGQAYEQYF; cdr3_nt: TGTGCCAGCAGGGAAGAGGGACAGGCCTACGAGCAGTACTTC
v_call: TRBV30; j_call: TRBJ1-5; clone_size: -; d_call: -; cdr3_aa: CAWSVPSRGGRQPQHF; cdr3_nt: TGTGCCTGGAGTGTACCCTCCCGGGGGGGGCGTCAGCCCCAGCATTTT
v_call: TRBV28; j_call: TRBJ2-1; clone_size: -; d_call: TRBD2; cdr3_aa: CASSRGLAIQFF; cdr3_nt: TGTGCCAGCAGCCGGGGACTAGCTATCCAGTTCTTC
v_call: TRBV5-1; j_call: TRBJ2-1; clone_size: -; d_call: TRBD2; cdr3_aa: CASSARLAGGPDGSYNEQFF; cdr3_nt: TGCGCCAGCAGCGCCCGACTAGCGGGAGGGCCCGATGGGTCCTACAATGAGCAGTTCTTC
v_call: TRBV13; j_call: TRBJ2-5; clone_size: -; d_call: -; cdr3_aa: CASSLNSSASCQETQYF; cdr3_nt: TGTGCCAGCAGCTTAAATTCCAGCGCTAGCTGCCAAGAGACCCAGTACTTC
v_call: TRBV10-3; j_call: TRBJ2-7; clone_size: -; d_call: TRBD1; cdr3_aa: CAISDPWTGYEQYF; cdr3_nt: TGTGCCATCAGTGACCCCTGGACAGGCTACGAGCAGTACTTC
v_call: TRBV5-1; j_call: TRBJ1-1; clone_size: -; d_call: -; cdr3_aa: CASSFTANTEAFF; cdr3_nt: TGCGCCAGCAGCTTTACAGCGAACACTGAAGCTTTCTTT
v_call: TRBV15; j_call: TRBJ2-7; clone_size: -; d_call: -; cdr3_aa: CATSRPGENYEQYF; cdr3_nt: TGTGCCACCAGCAGGCCAGGTGAGAACTACGAGCAGTACTTC
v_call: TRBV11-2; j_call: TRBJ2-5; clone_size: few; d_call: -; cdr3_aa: CASSLDVPLFQETQYF; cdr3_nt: TGTGCCAGCAGCTTAGACGTTCCCTTATTTCAAGAGACCCAGTACTTC
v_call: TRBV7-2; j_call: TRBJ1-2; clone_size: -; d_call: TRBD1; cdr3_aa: CASSSETDRGYGYTF; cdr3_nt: TGTGCCAGCAGCTCGGAGACGGACAGGGGATATGGCTACACCTTC
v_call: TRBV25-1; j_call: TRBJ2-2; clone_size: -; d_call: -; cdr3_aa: CASSDGGPSTNTGELFF; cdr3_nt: TGTGCCAGCAGTGACGGAGGGCCTAGCACGAACACCGGGGAGCTGTTTTTT
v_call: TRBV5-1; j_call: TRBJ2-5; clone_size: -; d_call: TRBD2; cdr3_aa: CASSLDDAASGRGGEETQYF; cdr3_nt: TGCGCCAGCAGCTTGGATGATGCGGCTAGCGGGAGAGGAGGGGAAGAGACCCAGTACTTC
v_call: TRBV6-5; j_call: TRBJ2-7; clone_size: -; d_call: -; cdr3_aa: CASARAGTYEQYF; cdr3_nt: TGTGCCAGCGCACGGGCGGGGACCTACGAGCAGTACTTC
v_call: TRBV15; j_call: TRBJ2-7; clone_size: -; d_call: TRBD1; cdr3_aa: CATSTRARQGYPFDYEQYF; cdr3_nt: TGTGCCACCAGCACCAGAGCGAGACAGGGGTACCCTTTCGACTACGAGCAGTACTTC
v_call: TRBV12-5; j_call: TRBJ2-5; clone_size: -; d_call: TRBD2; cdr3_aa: CASGKLAGEETQYF; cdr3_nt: TGTGCTAGTGGCAAACTAGCGGGAGAAGAGACCCAGTACTTC
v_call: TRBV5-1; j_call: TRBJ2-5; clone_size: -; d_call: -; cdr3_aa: CASSLGVRETQYF; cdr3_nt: TGCGCCAGCAGCTTGGGAGTGCGAGAGACCCAGTACTTC
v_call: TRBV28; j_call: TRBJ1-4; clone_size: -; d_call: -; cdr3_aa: CASSFSYSTNEKLFF; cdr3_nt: TGTGCCAGCAGTTTTTCCTACTCAACTAATGAAAAACTGTTTTTT
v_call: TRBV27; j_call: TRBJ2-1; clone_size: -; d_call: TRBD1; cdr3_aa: CASSRGDRGGSNEQFF; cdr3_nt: TGTGCCAGCAGCCGAGGGGACAGGGGGGGGTCCAATGAGCAGTTCTTC
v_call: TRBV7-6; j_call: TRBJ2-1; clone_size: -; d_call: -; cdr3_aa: CASSPRSRDWYNEQFF; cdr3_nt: TGTGCCAGCAGCCCCCGATCGAGGGACTGGTACAATGAGCAGTTCTTC
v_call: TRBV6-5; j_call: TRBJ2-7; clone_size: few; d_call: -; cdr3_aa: CASSYSWTGYYEQYF; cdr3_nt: TGTGCCAGCAGTTACTCGTGGACTGGATACTACGAGCAGTACTTC
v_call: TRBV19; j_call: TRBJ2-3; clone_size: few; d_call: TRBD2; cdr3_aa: CASNSTSGRDYGTDTQYF; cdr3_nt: TGTGCCAGTAATTCGACTAGCGGGAGGGATTATGGCACAGATACGCAGTATTTT
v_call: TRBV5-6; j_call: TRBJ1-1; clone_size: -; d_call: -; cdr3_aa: CASSSLRDINTEAFF; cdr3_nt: TGTGCCAGCAGCTCCCTCCGGGACATCAACACTGAAGCTTTCTTT
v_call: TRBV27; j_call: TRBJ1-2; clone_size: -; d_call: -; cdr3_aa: CASSQNRAYGYTF; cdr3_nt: TGTGCCAGCAGTCAGAACAGGGCCTATGGCTACACCTTC
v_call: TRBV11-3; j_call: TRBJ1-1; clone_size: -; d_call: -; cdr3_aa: CASSLDGRWNTEAFF; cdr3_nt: TGTGCCAGCAGCTTAGATGGCAGGTGGAACACTGAAGCTTTCTTT
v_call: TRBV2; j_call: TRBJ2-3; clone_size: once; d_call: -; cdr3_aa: CASSYAPRGPITTDTQYF; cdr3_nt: TGTGCCAGCAGTTACGCCCCCCGAGGGCCGATAACGACAGATACGCAGTATTTT
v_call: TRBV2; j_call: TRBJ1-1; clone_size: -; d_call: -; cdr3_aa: CASSSMTIGGTEAFF; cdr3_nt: TGTGCCAGCAGCTCGATGACCATCGGGGGCACTGAAGCTTTCTTT
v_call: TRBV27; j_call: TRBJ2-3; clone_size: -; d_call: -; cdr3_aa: CASSPAHPGGPDTQYF; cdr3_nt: TGTGCCAGCAGCCCAGCCCATCCAGGAGGCCCAGATACGCAGTATTTT
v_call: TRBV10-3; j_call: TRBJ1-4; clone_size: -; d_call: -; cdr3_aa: CAISVDSHATNEKLFF; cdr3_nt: TGTGCCATCAGTGTGGACTCACACGCAACTAATGAAAAACTGTTTTTT
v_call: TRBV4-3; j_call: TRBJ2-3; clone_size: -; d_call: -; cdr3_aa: CASSQAPGTQPTDTQYF; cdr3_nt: TGCGCCAGCAGCCAGGCCCCAGGGACTCAACCAACAGATACGCAGTATTTT
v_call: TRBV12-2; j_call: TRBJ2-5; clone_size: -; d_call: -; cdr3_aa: CASRLGSNAGGPGGTQYF; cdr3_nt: TGTGCAAGTCGCTTAGGTTCGAACGCGGGAGGGCCGGGGGGGACCCAGTACTTC
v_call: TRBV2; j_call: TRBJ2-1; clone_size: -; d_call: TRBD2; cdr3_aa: CASPPSGPYNEQFF; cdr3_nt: TGTGCCAGCCCCCCTAGCGGACCTTACAATGAGCAGTTCTTC
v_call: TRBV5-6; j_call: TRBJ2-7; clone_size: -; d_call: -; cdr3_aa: CASSVDGHEQYF; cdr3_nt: TGTGCCAGCAGCGTGGACGGTCACGAGCAGTACTTC
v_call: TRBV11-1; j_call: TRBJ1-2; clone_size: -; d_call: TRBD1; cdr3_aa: CASSLGPGQGGYGYTF; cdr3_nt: TGTGCCAGCAGCTTAGGACCGGGACAGGGGGGCTATGGCTACACCTTC
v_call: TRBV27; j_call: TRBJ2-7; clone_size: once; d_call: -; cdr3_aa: CASSLLGGRRGEQYF; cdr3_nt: TGTGCCAGCAGTCTCCTCGGGGGGAGGAGGGGGGAGCAGTACTTC
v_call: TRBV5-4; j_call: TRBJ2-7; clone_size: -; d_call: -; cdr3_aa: CASSLVGAPYEQYF; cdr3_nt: TGTGCCAGCAGCTTGGTTGGGGCCCCCTACGAGCAGTACTTC
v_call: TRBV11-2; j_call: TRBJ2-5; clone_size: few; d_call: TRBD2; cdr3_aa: CASSPPQREGRATTETQYF; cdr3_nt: TGTGCCAGCAGCCCCCCACAGCGGGAGGGACGGGCGACAACAGAGACCCAGTACTTC
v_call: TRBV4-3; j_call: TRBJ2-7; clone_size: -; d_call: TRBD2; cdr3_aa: CASSQGGSDYEQYF; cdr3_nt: TGCGCCAGCAGCCAGGGCGGGAGCGACTACGAGCAGTACTTC
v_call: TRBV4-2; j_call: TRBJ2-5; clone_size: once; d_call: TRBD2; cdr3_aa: CASSQDTSGSETQYF; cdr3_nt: TGTGCCAGCAGCCAAGATACTAGCGGGAGTGAGACCCAGTACTTC
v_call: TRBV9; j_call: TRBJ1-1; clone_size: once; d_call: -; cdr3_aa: CASSKPRAGDTEAFF; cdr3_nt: TGTGCCAGCAGCAAACCAAGGGCCGGGGACACTGAAGCTTTCTTT
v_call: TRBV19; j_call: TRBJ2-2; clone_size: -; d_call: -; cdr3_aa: CASTLVRDDTGELFF; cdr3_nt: TGTGCCAGTACTCTGGTCAGGGATGACACCGGGGAGCTGTTTTTT
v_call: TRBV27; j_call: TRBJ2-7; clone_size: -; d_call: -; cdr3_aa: CASSLYQENYEQYF; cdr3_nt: TGTGCCAGCAGTTTATATCAGGAAAACTACGAGCAGTACTTC
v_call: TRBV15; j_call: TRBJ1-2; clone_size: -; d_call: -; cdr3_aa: CATSPGGGGYTF; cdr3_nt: TGTGCCACCAGCCCCGGGGGTGGCGGCTACACCTTC